This passage covers 22 T cell receptor beta chains from one sample sequenced in a study of early T cells in non-severe SARS-CoV-2 infection. TCRdb re-called the 5' RACE reads with MiXCR, one entry per CDR3 protein. The data contain some 50,000 distinct CDR3 sequences, over 5% of them seen just once; the ten biggest clones take up roughly 5.2%. The specimen was whole blood, collected at baseline. These receptors all stem from an adult who was a healthcare worker with PCR-confirmed SARS-CoV-2 infection or an uninfected control (not recorded which).

This clonotype was observed many times. The rearrangement joins TRBV6-1 to TRBJ1-5, with 9 bases matching TRBD1. V lost 7 bases, J lost 3 bases, and 16 bases stayed unmatched. CDR3 length: 18 residues. The germline V gene encodes CDR1 MNHNS and CDR2 SASEGT. The CDR3 loop is CASTDAPGQGRINQPQHF. CDR3 bases: TGTGCCAGCACCGACGCCCCAGGACAGGGGAGGATCAATCAGCCCCAGCATTTT.

This clonotype was seen at least ten times. V usage is TRBV5-1 and J usage is TRBJ2-2, with D hard to call. V gave up 1 base and J gave up 0 bases, with 16 bases separating them. CDR1 is SGHRS and CDR2 is YFSETQ in the germline V gene. The CDR3 sequence is 18 residues long. The CDR3 loop reads CASSLFSLGLSNTGELFF. CDR3 sequence (DNA): TGCGCCAGCAGCTTGTTCAGTTTAGGCCTTTCGAACACCGGGGAGCTGTTTTTT.

A few counts support this clonotype. The chain employs TRBV11-2 and TRBJ2-5, with unresolved D. Trimming pared 1 base from V and 5 bases from J, leaving 5 bases between. Germline V CDR1 and CDR2: SGHAT, FQNNGV. The CDR3 has 12 amino acids. The chain's CDR3 is CASSLGPETQYF. In nucleotides, the CDR3 is TGTGCCAGCAGCTTAGGTCCGGAGACCCAGTACTTC. The whole variable domain, remainder taken from reference TRBV11-2 and TRBJ2-5, is EAGVAQSPRYKIIEKRQSVAFWCNPISGHATLYWYQQILGQGPKLLIQFQNNGVVDDSQLPKDRFSAERLKGVDSTLKIQPAKLEDSAVYLCASSLGPETQYFGPGTRLLVL.

In this sample, this clonotype turned up many times. CDR3 amino acids: CASSLDIYGYTF. CDR3 DNA sequence: TGTGCCAGCAGTTTGGACATCTATGGCTACACCTTC. The genes are TRBV28 and TRBJ1-2, with D perhaps TRBD1 (5 bases). CDR1 is MDHEN, CDR2 SYDVKM, per germline. V gave up 3 bases and J gave up 4 bases, with 6 bases separating them. The CDR3 spans 12 residues.

The chain couples TRBV12-3 or TRBV12-4 to TRBJ2-1; TRBD2 aligns across 10 bases. The CDR3 is 14 residues long. Trimming took 7 bases from V and 7 from J; bases not matched to a gene: 7. The CDR3 is CASTPGLASNEQFF. The DNA for the CDR3 is TGTGCCAGCACACCGGGACTAGCGAGTAATGAGCAGTTCTTC.

This clonotype was seen at least ten times. J is TRBJ2-2 and V is TRBV20-1; 8 positions match TRBD1. This CDR3 spans 15 amino acids. Germline values: CDR1 DFQATT, CDR2 SNEGSKA (reference sequence). V trimming: 4 bases; J trimming: 3 bases; junction bases outside the gene matches: 7. Here the CDR3 reads CSATTGEYDTGELFF. The CDR3, as DNA: TGCAGTGCTACGACAGGGGAATATGACACCGGGGAGCTGTTTTTT.

This clonotype was seen at least ten times. The CDR3 spells CASSYRPGQRRSEQYF. CDR3 nucleotides: TGTGCCAGCAGTTACCGACCGGGACAGAGGCGGTCCGAGCAGTACTTC. V and J are TRBV6-5 and TRBJ2-7; TRBD1 aligns across 7 bases. CDR3 size: 16 residues. CDR1 MNHEY and CDR2 SVGAGI come from the germline V gene. Losses at the gene ends were 2 bases for V and 6 bases for J; bases not matched to a gene: 13.

This clonotype was picked up a small number of times. The rearrangement joins TRBV6-2 or TRBV6-3 to TRBJ2-4; TRBD2 is a possible D gene (6 bases). V lost 2 bases and J 7 bases, leaving 9 bases between the germline ends. Germline values: CDR1 MNHEY, CDR2 SVGEGT. The CDR3 covers 13 residues. The CDR3 sequence is CASSYTRDNIQYF. Written as DNA, the CDR3 is TGTGCCAGCAGTTACACGCGGGACAACATTCAGTACTTC.

The V and J genes are TRBV29-1 and TRBJ2-3; D is perhaps TRBD2 (5 bases). Germline V gives CDR1 SQVTM, CDR2 ANQGSEA. V was trimmed by 6 bases and J by 6 bases, leaving 19 bases between them. CDR3 size: 14 residues. In DNA form, the CDR3 reads TGCAGCGTAATGACGGGGAGATTGGGGGATACGCAGTATTTT. Its translation: CSVMTGRLGDTQYF.

This clonotype has a count of ten or more. The chain links TRBV20-1 to TRBJ2-7; the match to TRBD2 covers 11 bases. J lost 4 bases, V lost 4 bases, and 6 bases had no gene match. The CDR3 is 14 amino acids. Germline CDR1 DFQATT, CDR2 SNEGSKA (reference sequence). CDR3 DNA: TGCAGTGCTAACCCTAGCGGGAGGCTATACGAGCAGTACTTC. This codes for CSANPSGRLYEQYF.

This chain uses TRBV3-1 with TRBJ2-2; TRBD2 might be the D (6 bases). V gave up 4 bases and J gave up 1 base, with 10 bases separating them. The CDR3 totals 15 residues. CDR1 is LGHDT, CDR2 YNNKEL, per germline (reference sequence). Written as DNA, the CDR3 is TGTGCCAGCAGCCTCGAGGAGGGGAACACCGGGGAGCTGTTTTTT. Translated, it gives CASSLEEGNTGELFF.

This clonotype was detected many times. The gene calls are TRBV28 and TRBJ1-4; no clear D. Trimming cost V 2 bases and J 8 bases, with 12 bases left between them. The germline CDR1 and CDR2 sequences are MDHEN and SYDVKM. This CDR3 is built from 14 residues. The CDR3 region is CASSLIPVGEKLFF. The DNA for the CDR3 is TGTGCCAGCAGTTTAATCCCGGTGGGGGAAAAACTGTTTTTT.

This clonotype appeared many times. The rearrangement links TRBV6-1 to TRBJ2-2; 10 positions agree with TRBD1. Germline V gene sequence: CDR1 MNHNS, CDR2 SASEGT. J was trimmed by 6 bases and V by 6 bases; bases with no gene match: 10. The CDR3 is 16 residues long. The CDR3 DNA reads as TGTGCCAGCAGACCAACTTCCGGGACAGGGGCCGGGGAGCTGTTTTTT. Translated, it gives CASRPTSGTGAGELFF.

This clonotype has just a few counts. The chain joins TRBV15 to TRBJ1-2; D remains unclear. This CDR3 region has 17 residues. Germline V gene data show CDR1 as LNHNV and CDR2 as YYDKDF (reference sequence). The V gene lost 1 base and the J gene lost 1 base, with 16 bases spanning the gap. As DNA, the CDR3 is TGTGCCACCAGCAGAGGCCGCGGTGCGGACTATAACTATGGCTACACCTTC. Translated, it gives CATSRGRGADYNYGYTF. Drawing the rest from reference TRBV15 and TRBJ1-2, the complete variable domain is DAMVIQNPRYQVTQFGKPVTLSCSQTLNHNVMYWYQQKSSQAPKLLFHYYDKDFNNEADTPDNFQSRRPNTSFCFLDIRSPGLGDTAMYLCATSRGRGADYNYGYTFGSGTRLTVV.

This clonotype was detected ten times or more. This chain joins TRBV25-1 and TRBJ1-1; 7 bases map to TRBD1. The V gene end was trimmed by 5 bases and the J gene end by 3 bases; junction bases not matched to a gene: 6. Germline loops: CDR1 MGHDK, CDR2 SYGVNS. The length of the CDR3 is 14 residues. The CDR3 coding sequence is TGTGCCAGCAGTACGTGGCAGGGGGACACTGAAGCTTTCTTT. Translation: CASSTWQGDTEAFF.

This clonotype showed up many times. The gene calls are TRBV4-1 and TRBJ1-1; D ambiguous. V lost 5 bases to trimming and J lost 1 base, with 2 bases between them. The germline V gene has CDR1 MGHRA and CDR2 YSYEKL. The length of the CDR3 is 11 residues. The CDR3 nucleotides are TGCGCCAGCAGCGGGAACACTGAAGCTTTCTTT. This gives the protein CASSGNTEAFF.

This clonotype was counted many times. The chain uses TRBV15 and TRBJ1-3; TRBD1 is a possible D gene (5 bases). The CDR3 loop spans 20 amino acids. V dropped 8 bases and J dropped 7 bases, with 36 bases sitting between them. Germline V gives CDR1 LNHNV, CDR2 YYDKDF (reference sequence). The CDR3 coding sequence is TGTGCCACCTCGAGAGGGATCGCCGGGACCGATTACACGGGGCCTAACACCATATATTTT. This encodes CATSRGIAGTDYTGPNTIYF. The full variable domain, with the rest looked up from reference TRBV15 and TRBJ1-3, is DAMVIQNPRYQVTQFGKPVTLSCSQTLNHNVMYWYQQKSSQAPKLLFHYYDKDFNNEADTPDNFQSRRPNTSFCFLDIRSPGLGDTAMYLCATSRGIAGTDYTGPNTIYFGEGSWLTVV.

V and J are TRBV29-1 and TRBJ1-5; 7 bases match TRBD1. CDR1 is SQVTM and CDR2 is ANQGSEA in the germline V gene. The junction had 7 bases not matched to a gene; V was cut back by 6 bases and J by 5 bases. The CDR3 spans 13 residues. The CDR3 nucleotides are TGCAGCGTCGGCCAGGGGGTGGATCAGCCCCAGCATTTT. Its translation is CSVGQGVDQPQHF. The complete variable domain, with remaining parts taken from reference TRBV29-1 and TRBJ1-5, reads SAVISQKPSRDICQRGTSLTIQCQVDSQVTMMFWYRQQPGQSLTLIATANQGSEATYESGFVIDKFPISRPNLTFSTLTVSNMSPEDSSIYLCSVGQGVDQPQHFGDGTRLSIL.

The chain links TRBV3-1 to TRBJ2-7, with unresolved D. Between the trimmed V and J ends, which lost 3 bases and 3 bases, there was a span of 9 bases. The CDR3 contains 13 residues. CDR1 is LGHDT and CDR2 is YNNKEL in the germline V gene (reference sequence). The CDR3 here is CASSQGLIYEQYF. CDR3 in DNA: TGTGCCAGCAGCCAGGGATTGATCTACGAGCAGTACTTC.

This clonotype was detected only a few times. This rearrangement joins TRBV7-9 to TRBJ2-3; D unclear. V dropped 4 bases and J dropped 10 bases, with 24 bases sitting between them. This CDR3 region has 16 residues. CDR1 SEHNR and CDR2 FQNEAQ come from the germline V gene (reference sequence). The CDR3 is CASSSSTLIAHRSQYF. The CDR3 bases are TGTGCCAGCAGCTCAAGCACCCTAATAGCCCACCGCTCGCAGTATTTT.

At least ten counts were recorded for this clonotype. The chain joins TRBV3-1 to TRBJ2-1; TRBD1 matches 7 bases. This CDR3 contains 15 residues. With V trimmed by 4 bases and J by 8 bases, 11 bases remained unmatched. From germline, CDR1 is LGHDT and CDR2 YNNKEL (reference sequence). CDR3 sequence (DNA): TGTGCCAGCAGCCTAGGACAGGCCCAGTACGATGAGCAGTTCTTC. Translating gives CASSLGQAQYDEQFF.

V and J are TRBV7-3 and TRBJ2-7; 11 nucleotides line up with TRBD2. Germline CDR1 reads SGHTA; CDR2 reads FQGTGA. J gave up 0 bases and V 5 bases, and 3 bases lay outside the gene matches. The CDR3 sequence is 15 residues long. The CDR3 protein is CASSILAGDSYEQYF. The CDR3 nucleotides are TGTGCCAGCAGCATACTAGCGGGAGACTCCTACGAGCAGTACTTC.